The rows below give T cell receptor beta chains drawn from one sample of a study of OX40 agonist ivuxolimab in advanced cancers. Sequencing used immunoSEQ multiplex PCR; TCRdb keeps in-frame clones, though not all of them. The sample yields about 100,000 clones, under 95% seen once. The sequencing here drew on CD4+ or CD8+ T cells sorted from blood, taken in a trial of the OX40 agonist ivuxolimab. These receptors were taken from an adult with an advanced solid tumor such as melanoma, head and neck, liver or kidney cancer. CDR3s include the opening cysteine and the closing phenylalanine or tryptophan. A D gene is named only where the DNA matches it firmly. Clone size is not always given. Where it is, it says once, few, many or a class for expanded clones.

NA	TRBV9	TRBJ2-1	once	CASSVVAGAIHNEQFF	TGTGCCAGCAGCGTAGTGGCGGGGGCGATCCACAATGAGCAGTTCTTC
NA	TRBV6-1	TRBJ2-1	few	CASSEGASEQFF	TGTGCCAGCAGTGAAGGGGCCAGTGAGCAGTTCTTC
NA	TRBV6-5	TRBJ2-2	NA	CASSYQGGGGELFF	TGTGCCAGCAGTTACCAGGGAGGAGGCGGGGAGCTGTTTTTT
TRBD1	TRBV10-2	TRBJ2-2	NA	CASSDPLTGGGGTGELFF	TGCGCCAGCAGTGACCCGTTGACAGGGGGAGGTGGCACCGGGGAGCTGTTTTTT
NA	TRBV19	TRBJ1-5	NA	CASSIEVRTAYQPQHF	TGTGCCAGTAGTATAGAAGTTAGGACAGCTTATCAGCCCCAGCATTTT
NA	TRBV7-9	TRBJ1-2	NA	CASSPRTLLCGNYGYTF	TGTGCCAGCAGCCCCAGGACGCTTCTGTGTGGTAACTATGGCTACACCTTC
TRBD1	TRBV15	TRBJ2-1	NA	CATGGQSSYNEQFF	TGTGCCACCGGGGGACAGAGCTCCTACAATGAGCAGTTCTTC
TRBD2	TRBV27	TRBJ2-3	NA	CASRYRTSGHSTDTQYF	TGTGCCAGCAGATACCGGACTAGCGGGCATAGCACAGATACGCAGTATTTT
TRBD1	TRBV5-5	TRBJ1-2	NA	CASSEGQGFYGYTF	TGTGCCAGCAGCGAGGGACAGGGTTTCTATGGCTACACCTTC
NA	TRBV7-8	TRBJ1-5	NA	CASSSPAGQRNQPQHF	TGTGCCAGCAGCTCCCCGGCCGGGCAGCGCAATCAGCCCCAGCATTTT
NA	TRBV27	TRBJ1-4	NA	CASSGEGRNEKLFF	TGTGCCAGCAGTGGCGAGGGGAGGAATGAAAAACTGTTTTTT
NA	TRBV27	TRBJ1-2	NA	CASSLRGGSNYGYTF	TGTGCCAGCAGTTTGAGGGGGGGATCTAACTATGGCTACACCTTC
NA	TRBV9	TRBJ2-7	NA	CASSVDRAQREQYF	TGTGCCAGCAGCGTAGACAGGGCCCAACGCGAGCAGTACTTC
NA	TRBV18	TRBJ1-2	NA	CASSPYGDPIGYTF	TGTGCCAGCTCACCATATGGGGACCCTATAGGCTACACCTTC
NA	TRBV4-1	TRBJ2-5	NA	CASSQNPPALTGETQYF	TGCGCCAGCAGCCAGAACCCCCCTGCCCTTACGGGAGAGACCCAGTACTTC
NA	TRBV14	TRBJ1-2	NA	CASSQGDMNYGYTF	TGTGCCAGCAGCCAAGGGGACATGAACTATGGCTACACCTTC
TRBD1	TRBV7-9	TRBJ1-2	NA	CASSRDRENYGYTF	TGTGCCAGCAGTCGGGACAGGGAAAACTATGGCTACACCTTC
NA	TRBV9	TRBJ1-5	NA	CASSVWGDSNQPQHF	TGTGCCAGCAGCGTCTGGGGTGATAGCAATCAGCCCCAGCATTTT
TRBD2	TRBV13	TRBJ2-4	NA	CASSLRSGREGTNF	TGTGCCAGCAGCTTACGGAGCGGGAGGGAAGGAACGAACTTC
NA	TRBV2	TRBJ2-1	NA	CATDGTNEQFF	TGTGCCACGGACGGAACCAATGAGCAGTTCTTC
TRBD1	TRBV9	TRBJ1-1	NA	CASSVASQIDPSTGTGSWTEAFF	TGTGCCAGCAGCGTAGCGTCCCAAATCGACCCTTCAACCGGGACAGGGTCATGGACTGAAGCTTTCTTT
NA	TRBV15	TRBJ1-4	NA	CATSREDSEKLFF	TGTGCCACCAGCAGAGAGGACAGTGAAAAACTGTTTTTT